Listed below are T cell receptor beta chains from one sample, sequenced in a study of T cell responses to AZD1222 COVID-19 vaccine. The repertoire was sequenced with immunoSEQ multiplex PCR; TCRdb's copy has only in-frame clones and lacks some. The table has some 250,000 clones, 94% seen once. The source was peripheral blood, collected 28 days after the second AZD1222 dose. The source is an adult who received the AZD1222 COVID-19 vaccine. The CDR3 runs from the conserved cysteine through the conserved F or W. Fields, in order: J gene, V gene, D gene, clone size, CDR3 DNA, CDR3 protein. D genes are given only for firm matches. Clone size is given for some rows only: seen once, a few or many times, or a class if the clone is expanded.

>TRBJ1-5|TRBV12-3/TRBV12-4|-|-
TGTGCCAGCGTTAGAGGTAATCAGCCCCAGCATTTT
CASVRGNQPQHF
>TRBJ2-5|TRBV6-5|-|-
TGTGCCAGCCTCAGGGTCTCAGGGGAGACCCAGTACTTC
CASLRVSGETQYF
>TRBJ1-3|TRBV7-9|-|-
TGTGCCAGCAGCTCGCTCCGCCCAGAGGTAAACACCATATATTTT
CASSSLRPEVNTIYF
>TRBJ2-1|TRBV27|TRBD1|-
TGTGCCAGCAGTTTATCTCTGCGACAGGGGGCGAGGAATGAGCAGTTCTTC
CASSLSLRQGARNEQFF
>TRBJ2-3|TRBV18|-|once
TGTGCCAGCTCACGGGGGATTAGGGATACGCAGTATTTT
CASSRGIRDTQYF
>TRBJ1-5|TRBV3-1/TRBV3-2|-|-
TGTGCCAGCAGCCGGACGGATAATCAGCCCCAGCATTTT
CASSRTDNQPQHF
>TRBJ1-5|TRBV19|-|-
TGTGCCAGTACAACAGGGCTTAGCAATCAGCCCCAGCATTTT
CASTTGLSNQPQHF
>TRBJ1-1|TRBV7-6|-|-
TGTGCCAGCAGCTTAGCCGGCACTGAAGCTTTCTTT
CASSLAGTEAFF
>TRBJ2-1|TRBV5-4|TRBD2|once
TGTGCCAGCAGCTTGGGCGGGACTAGCGGGAGATTAGAGCAGTTCTTC
CASSLGGTSGRLEQFF
>TRBJ2-2|TRBV9|TRBD1|-
TGTGCCAGCAGCCCCCGATCGGGGACAGGGTACACCGGGGAGCTGTTTTTT
CASSPRSGTGYTGELFF
>TRBJ2-7|TRBV6-5|TRBD1|-
TGTGCCAGCAGTTTACAGCACAGGGGGATACCCTACGAGCAGTACTTC
CASSLQHRGIPYEQYF
>TRBJ1-1|TRBV7-9|-|once
TGTGCCAGCAGCTTAGGGTTAAGGGGGGAAGCTTTCTTT
CASSLGLRGEAFF
>TRBJ1-3|TRBV12-3/TRBV12-4|-|-
TGTGCCAGCAGCCCAAGACTAGGAAACACCATATATTTT
CASSPRLGNTIYF
>TRBJ1-1|TRBV7-2|TRBD1|-
TGTGCCAGCAGCACGGACAGGGGAAAAGCTTTCTTT
CASSTDRGKAFF
>TRBJ2-1|TRBV29-1|TRBD1|-
TGCAGCGTACAGGGGGCGCGGTATGAGCAGTTCTTC
CSVQGARYEQFF